Sequencing of this TCR beta chain was carried out in a study of low-dose radiotherapy and immunotherapy resistance in tumors. Study-wide context: Members of Cohort 2 were treated with 1 Gy per fraction every two weeks; their total was 13 Gy over 26 weeks.

The time point here: before trial treatment. Ipilimumab, nivolumab, aspirin, low-dose cyclophosphamide and low-dose radiotherapy were administered to donors. Each eligible patient had an advanced solid tumor, and these tumors lacked tumor-infiltrating lymphocytes. The CDR3 runs to 16 residues. The ends were cut back, 6 bases at V and 3 bases at J, with 19 bases in the middle. Germline V lookup: CDR1 MNHGY, CDR2 SAAAGT. With TRAV- and TRBV-specific primers, first-strand cDNA was made, covering the alpha and beta chains. The TCRs were subjected to amplification over approximately 20 PCR cycles employing a constant-region primer in conjunction with a V-primer adapter. One entry per CDR3 protein results from TCRdb running MiXCR on the reads. The repertoire consists of around 90,000 distinct CDR3 sequences, with about 19% occurring once and the leading ten covering 5% to 6.5%.

This material consisted of PBMCs, taken before treatment. The V call is TRBV6-8, the J call TRBJ2-3, with D hard to call. The receptor was isolated from a male donor with prostate cancer. CDR3 in amino acids: CASRTRREARTDTQYF. The CDR3 nucleotides are TGTGCCAGCAGAACCCGCCGCGAGGCAAGAACAGATACGCAGTATTTT.